This T cell receptor (beta chain) emerged from a study of CD8+CD57+ T cells in acquired aplastic anemia. On the study more broadly: The DNA of sorted CD4+ and CD8+ cells averaged 3.2 ug.

Profiles of TCR beta VDJ and CDR3 were generated from a genomic DNA template. TCRdb reprocessed the reads with MiXCR, giving one entry per CDR3 protein. Of about 170,000 distinct CDR3 sequences listed, 60% to 70% are singletons. The CDR3 is 17 amino acids. Germline V CDR1 and CDR2: DFQATT, SNEGSKA (reference sequence). Trimming shortened V by 0 bases and J by 1 base, and 18 bases separated the two germline ends. Sequenced sample: sorted CD4+, CD8+, or CD8+CD57+ T cells (not recorded which) from PBMCs. This receptor was taken from a human donor in good health. V gene TRBV20-1 combines with J gene TRBJ2-5; D ambiguous. The CDR3 DNA reads TGCAGTGCTAGAGACCGTGGGGTCCATCAGTTCCAAGAGACCCAGTACTTC. It is translated as CSARDRGVHQFQETQYF.